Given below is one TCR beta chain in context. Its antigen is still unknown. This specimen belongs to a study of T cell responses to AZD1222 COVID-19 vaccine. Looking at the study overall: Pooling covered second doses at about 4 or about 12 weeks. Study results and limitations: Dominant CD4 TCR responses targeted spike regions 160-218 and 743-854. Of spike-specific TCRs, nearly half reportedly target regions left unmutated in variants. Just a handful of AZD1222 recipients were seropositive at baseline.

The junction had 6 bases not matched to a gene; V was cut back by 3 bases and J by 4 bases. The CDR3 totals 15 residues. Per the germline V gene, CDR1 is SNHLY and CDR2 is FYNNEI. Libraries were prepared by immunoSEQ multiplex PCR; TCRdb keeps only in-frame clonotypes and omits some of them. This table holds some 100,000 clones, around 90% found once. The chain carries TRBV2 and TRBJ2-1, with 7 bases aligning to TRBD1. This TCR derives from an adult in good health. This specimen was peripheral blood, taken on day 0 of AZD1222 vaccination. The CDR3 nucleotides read TGTGCCAGCAGTGAGTCGGGCAGGGGGTACAATGAGCAGTTCTTC. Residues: CASSESGRGYNEQFF.